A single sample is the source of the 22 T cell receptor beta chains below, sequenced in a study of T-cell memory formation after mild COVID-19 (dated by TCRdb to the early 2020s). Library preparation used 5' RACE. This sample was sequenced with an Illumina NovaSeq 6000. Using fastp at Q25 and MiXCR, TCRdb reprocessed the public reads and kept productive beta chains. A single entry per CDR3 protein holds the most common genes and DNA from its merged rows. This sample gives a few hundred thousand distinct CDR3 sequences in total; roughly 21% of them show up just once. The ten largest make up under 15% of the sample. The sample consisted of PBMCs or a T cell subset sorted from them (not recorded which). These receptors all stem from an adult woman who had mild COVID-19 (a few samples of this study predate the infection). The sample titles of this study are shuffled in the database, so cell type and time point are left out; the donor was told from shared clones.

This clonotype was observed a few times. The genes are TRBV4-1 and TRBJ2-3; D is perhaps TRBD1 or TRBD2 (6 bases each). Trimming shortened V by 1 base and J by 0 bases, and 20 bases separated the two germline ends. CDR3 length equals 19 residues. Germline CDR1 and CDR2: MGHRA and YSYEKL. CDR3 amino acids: CASSQGPPLGGTSTDTQYF. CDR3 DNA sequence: TGCGCCAGCAGCCAAGGACCACCCTTGGGGGGCACTAGCACAGATACGCAGTATTTT.

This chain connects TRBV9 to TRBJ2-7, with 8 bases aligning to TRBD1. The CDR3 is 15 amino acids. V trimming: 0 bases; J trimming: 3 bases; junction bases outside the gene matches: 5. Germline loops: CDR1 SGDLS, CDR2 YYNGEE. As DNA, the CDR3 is TGTGCCAGCAGCGTAGCTCCAGGGGGCGGCTACGAGCAGTACTTC. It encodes CASSVAPGGGYEQYF.

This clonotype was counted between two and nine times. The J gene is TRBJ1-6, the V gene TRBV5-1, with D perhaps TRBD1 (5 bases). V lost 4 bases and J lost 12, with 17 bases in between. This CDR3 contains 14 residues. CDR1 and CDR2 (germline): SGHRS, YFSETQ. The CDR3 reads CASSSPGPEGPLHF. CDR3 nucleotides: TGCGCCAGCAGCAGTCCGGGACCGGAAGGACCCCTCCACTTT.

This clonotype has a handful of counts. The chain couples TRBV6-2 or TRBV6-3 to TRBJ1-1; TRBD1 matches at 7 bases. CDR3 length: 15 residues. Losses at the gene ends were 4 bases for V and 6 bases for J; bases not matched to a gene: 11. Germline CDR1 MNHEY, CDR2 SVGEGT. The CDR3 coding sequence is TGTGCCAGCAGTTCCCGTCTTCAGGGGGAAGCTGAAGCTTTCTTT. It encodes CASSSRLQGEAEAFF.

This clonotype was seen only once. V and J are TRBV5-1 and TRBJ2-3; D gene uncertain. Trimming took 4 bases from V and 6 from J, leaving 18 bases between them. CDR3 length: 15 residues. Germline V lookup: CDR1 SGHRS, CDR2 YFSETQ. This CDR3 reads CASSLQNRPEDTQYF. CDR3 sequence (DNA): TGCGCCAGCAGCCTTCAAAACCGCCCGGAGGATACGCAGTATTTT.

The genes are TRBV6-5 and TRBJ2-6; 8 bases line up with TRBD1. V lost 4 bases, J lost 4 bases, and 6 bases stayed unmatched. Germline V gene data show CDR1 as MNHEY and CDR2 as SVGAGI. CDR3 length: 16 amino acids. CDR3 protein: CASSFQGAEGANVLTF. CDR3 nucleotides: TGTGCCAGCAGTTTTCAGGGGGCGGAAGGGGCCAACGTCCTGACTTTC.

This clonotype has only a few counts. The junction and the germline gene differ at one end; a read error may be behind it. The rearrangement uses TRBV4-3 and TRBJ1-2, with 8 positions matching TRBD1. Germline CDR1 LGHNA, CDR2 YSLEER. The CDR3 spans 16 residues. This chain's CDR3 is CASSQGVPDRDYDYTF. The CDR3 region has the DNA TGCGCCAGCAGCCAAGGGGTCCCGGACAGGGACTATGACTACACCTTC.

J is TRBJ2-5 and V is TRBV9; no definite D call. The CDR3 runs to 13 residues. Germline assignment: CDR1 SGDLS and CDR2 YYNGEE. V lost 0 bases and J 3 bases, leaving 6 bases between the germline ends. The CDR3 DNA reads TGTGCCAGCAGCGTAGAAAGGGAAGAGACCCAGTACTTC. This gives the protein CASSVEREETQYF.

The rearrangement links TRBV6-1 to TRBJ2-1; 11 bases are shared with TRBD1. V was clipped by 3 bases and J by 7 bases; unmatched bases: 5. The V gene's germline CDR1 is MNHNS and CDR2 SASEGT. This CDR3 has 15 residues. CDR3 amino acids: CASSESGTGGNEQFF. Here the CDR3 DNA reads TGTGCCAGCAGTGAGTCAGGGACAGGGGGTAATGAGCAGTTCTTC.

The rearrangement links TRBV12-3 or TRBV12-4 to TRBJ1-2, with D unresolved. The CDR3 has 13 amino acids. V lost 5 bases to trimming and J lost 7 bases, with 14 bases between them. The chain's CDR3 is CASSPRVHAGYTF. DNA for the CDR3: TGTGCCAGCAGTCCGAGGGTCCACGCTGGCTACACCTTC.

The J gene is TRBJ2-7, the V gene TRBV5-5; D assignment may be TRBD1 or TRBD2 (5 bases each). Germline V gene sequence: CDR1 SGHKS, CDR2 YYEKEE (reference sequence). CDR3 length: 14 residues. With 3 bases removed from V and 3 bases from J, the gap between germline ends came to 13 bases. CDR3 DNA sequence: TGTGCCAGCAGCTACGGCCGGGGCCTCTACGAGCAGTACTTC. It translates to CASSYGRGLYEQYF. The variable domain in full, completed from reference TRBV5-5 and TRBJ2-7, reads DAGVTQSPTHLIKTRGQQVTLRCSPISGHKSVSWYQQVLGQGPQFIFQYYEKEERGRGNFPDRFSARQFPNYSSELNVNALLLGDSALYLCASSYGRGLYEQYFGPGTRLTVT.

Here the CDR3 DNA reads TGTGCCAGCAGTGTTACAGGGTACTCTGGAAACACCATATATTTT. Encoded protein: CASSVTGYSGNTIYF. The chain combines TRBV12-3 or TRBV12-4 with TRBJ1-3, with TRBD1 as a possible D gene (6 bases). Trimming took 5 bases from V and 0 from J, leaving 11 bases between them. This CDR3 spans 15 amino acids.

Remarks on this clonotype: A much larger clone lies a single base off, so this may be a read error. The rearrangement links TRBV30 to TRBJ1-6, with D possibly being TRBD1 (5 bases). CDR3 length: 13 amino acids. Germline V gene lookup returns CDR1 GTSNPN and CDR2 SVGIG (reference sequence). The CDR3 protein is CTWGRQYNSPLHF. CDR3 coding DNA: TGTACCTGGGGAAGACAGTATAATTCACCCCTCCACTTT.

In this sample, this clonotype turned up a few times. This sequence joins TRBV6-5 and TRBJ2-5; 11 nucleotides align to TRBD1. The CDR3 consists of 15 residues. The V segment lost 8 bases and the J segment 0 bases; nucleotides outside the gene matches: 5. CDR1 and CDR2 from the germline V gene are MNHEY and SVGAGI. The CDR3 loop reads CASALDRGHQETQYF. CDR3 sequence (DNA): TGTGCCAGCGCCCTGGACAGGGGGCACCAAGAGACCCAGTACTTC.

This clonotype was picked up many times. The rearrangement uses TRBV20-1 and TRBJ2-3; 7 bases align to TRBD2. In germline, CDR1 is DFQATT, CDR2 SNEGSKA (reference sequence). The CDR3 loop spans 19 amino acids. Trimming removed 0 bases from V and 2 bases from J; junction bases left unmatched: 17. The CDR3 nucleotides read TGCAGTGCTAGAGATGTAAGGCGAAGCGGGGTTTATTCCACAGATACGCAGTATTTT. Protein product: CSARDVRRSGVYSTDTQYF.

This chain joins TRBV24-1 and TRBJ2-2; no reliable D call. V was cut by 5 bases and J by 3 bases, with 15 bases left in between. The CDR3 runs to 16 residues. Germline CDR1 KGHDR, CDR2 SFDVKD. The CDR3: CATSGVSASDTGELFF. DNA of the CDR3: TGTGCCACCAGTGGGGTCTCGGCGTCGGACACCGGGGAGCTGTTTTTT.

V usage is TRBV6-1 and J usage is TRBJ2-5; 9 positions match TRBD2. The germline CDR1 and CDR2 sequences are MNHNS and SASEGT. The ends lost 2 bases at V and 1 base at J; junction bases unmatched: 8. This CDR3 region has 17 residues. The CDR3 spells CASSELTSGVRQETQYF. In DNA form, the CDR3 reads TGTGCCAGCAGTGAATTGACTAGCGGCGTGCGCCAAGAGACCCAGTACTTC.

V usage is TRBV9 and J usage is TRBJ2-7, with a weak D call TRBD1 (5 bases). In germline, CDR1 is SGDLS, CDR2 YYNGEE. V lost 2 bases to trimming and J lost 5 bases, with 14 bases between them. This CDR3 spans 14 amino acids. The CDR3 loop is CASSVDVQGDEQYF. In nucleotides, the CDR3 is TGTGCCAGCAGCGTTGACGTTCAGGGCGACGAGCAGTACTTC.

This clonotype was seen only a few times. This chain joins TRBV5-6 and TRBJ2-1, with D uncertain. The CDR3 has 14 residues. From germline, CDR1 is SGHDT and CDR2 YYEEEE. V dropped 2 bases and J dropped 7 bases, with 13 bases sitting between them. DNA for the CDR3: TGTGCCAGCAGCTTCTTGGGTCCTGCGAATGAGCAGTTCTTC. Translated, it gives CASSFLGPANEQFF.

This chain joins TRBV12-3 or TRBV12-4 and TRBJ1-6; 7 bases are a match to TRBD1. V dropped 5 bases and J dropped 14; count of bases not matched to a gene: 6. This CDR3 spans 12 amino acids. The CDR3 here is CASSGQGVTLHF. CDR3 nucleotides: TGTGCCAGCAGTGGCCAGGGGGTCACCCTCCACTTT.

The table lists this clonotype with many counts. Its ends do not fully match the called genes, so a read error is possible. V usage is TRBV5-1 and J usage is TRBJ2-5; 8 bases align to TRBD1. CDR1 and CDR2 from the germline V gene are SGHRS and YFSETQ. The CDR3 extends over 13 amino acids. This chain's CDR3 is CASSLDRGETQYF. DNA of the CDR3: TGTGCCAGTAGTTTAGACAGGGGAGAGACCCAGTACTTC.

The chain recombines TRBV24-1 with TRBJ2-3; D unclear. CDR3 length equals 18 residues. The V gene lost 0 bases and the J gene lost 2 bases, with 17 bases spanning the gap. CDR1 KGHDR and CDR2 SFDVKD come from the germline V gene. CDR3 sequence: CATSDLRFQAWDTDTQYF. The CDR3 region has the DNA TGTGCCACCAGTGATTTGCGATTCCAAGCGTGGGACACAGATACGCAGTATTTT.